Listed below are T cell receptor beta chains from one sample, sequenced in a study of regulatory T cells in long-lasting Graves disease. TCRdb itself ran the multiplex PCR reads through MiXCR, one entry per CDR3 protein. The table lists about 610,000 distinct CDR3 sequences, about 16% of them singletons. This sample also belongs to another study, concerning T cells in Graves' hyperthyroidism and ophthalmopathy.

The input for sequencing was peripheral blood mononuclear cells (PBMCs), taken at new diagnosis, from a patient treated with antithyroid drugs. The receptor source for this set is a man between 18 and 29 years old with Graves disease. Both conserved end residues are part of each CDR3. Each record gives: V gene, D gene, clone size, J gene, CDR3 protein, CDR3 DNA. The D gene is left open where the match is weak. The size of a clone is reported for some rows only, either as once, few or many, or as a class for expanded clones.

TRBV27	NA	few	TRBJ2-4	CAGAEGPGQNIQYF	TGTGCCGGCGCCGAGGGGCCAGGGCAAAACATTCAGTACTTC
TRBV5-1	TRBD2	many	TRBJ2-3	CASRTSGSSTDTQYF	TGCGCCAGCAGGACTAGCGGGAGTTCCACAGATACGCAGTATTTT
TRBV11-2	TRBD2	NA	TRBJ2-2	CASDGTSGFTGELFF	TGTGCCAGCGACGGGACTAGCGGTTTCACCGGGGAGCTGTTTTTT
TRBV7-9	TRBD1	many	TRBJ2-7	CASSSAGTGGDEQYF	TGTGCCAGCAGCTCTGCCGGGACAGGGGGCGACGAGCAGTACTTC
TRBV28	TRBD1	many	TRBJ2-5	CASSRQGVVQETQYF	TGTGCCAGCAGTCGGCAGGGGGTGGTGCAAGAGACCCAGTACTTC
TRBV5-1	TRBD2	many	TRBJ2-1	CASSLLAGSYNEQFF	TGCGCCAGCAGCTTGTTAGCGGGGTCCTACAATGAGCAGTTCTTC
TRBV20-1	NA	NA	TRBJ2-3	CSARKPPGTARGTDTQYF	TGCAGTGCTAGAAAACCTCCCGGGACCGCTCGGGGCACAGATACGCAGTATTTT
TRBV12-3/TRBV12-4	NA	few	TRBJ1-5	CASSPTESNQLQHF	TGTGCCAGCAGCCCCACTGAAAGCAATCAGCTCCAGCATTTT
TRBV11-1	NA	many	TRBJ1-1	CASSLTPRGEAFF	TGTGCCAGCAGCTTGACCCCCCGGGGTGAAGCTTTCTTT
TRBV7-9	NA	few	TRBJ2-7	CASSSSISYEQYF	TGTGCCAGCAGCTCCTCGATCTCCTACGAGCAGTACTTC
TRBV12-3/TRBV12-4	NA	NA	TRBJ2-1	CASRSIGEQFF	TGTGCCAGTCGCTCCATTGGAGAGCAGTTCTTC
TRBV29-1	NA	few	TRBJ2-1	CSVLANRANEQFF	TGCAGCGTTTTGGCCAACAGGGCCAATGAGCAGTTCTTC
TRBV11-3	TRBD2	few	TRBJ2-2	CASSQTFTSGTMANTGELFF	TGTGCCAGCAGCCAAACCTTTACTAGCGGGACTATGGCGAACACCGGGGAGCTGTTTTTT
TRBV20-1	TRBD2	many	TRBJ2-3	CSASIAGVTDTQYF	TGCAGTGCTAGCATTGCGGGAGTTACAGATACGCAGTATTTT
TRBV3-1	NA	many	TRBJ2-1	CASTPDGKQFF	TGTGCCAGCACCCCGGACGGAAAGCAGTTCTTC
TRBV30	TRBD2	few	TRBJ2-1	CAWSPGTSGPYNEQFF	TGTGCCTGGAGCCCAGGGACTAGCGGGCCATACAATGAGCAGTTCTTC
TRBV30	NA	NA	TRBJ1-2	CAFTKGQGYGYTF	TGTGCCTTTACTAAGGGTCAGGGCTATGGCTACACCTTC
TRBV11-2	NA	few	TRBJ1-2	CASSLEAPIYGYTF	TGTGCCAGCAGCTTAGAGGCACCGATCTATGGCTACACCTTC
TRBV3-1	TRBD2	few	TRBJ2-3	CASKPSSREGTDTQYF	TGTGCCAGCAAACCTAGTTCGCGGGAGGGCACAGATACGCAGTATTTT
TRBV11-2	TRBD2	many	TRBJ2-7	CASSLDRGGASGPYEQYF	TGTGCCAGCAGCTTAGATCGGGGGGGGGCTAGCGGCCCCTACGAGCAGTACTTC
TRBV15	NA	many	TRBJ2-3	CATSRDPRGRVTDTQYF	TGTGCCACCAGCAGAGATCCTAGGGGTAGGGTCACAGATACGCAGTATTTT
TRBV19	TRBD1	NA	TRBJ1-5	CASSSTGVYSNQPQHF	TGTGCCAGTAGTTCGACAGGGGTATATAGCAATCAGCCCCAGCATTTT
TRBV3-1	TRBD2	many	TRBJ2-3	CASSPGVAGATDTQYF	TGTGCCAGCAGCCCGGGGGTGGCGGGAGCAACAGATACGCAGTATTTT
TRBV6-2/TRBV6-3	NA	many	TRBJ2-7	CASSYGVTEQYF	TGTGCCAGCAGTTATGGGGTGACGGAGCAGTACTTC
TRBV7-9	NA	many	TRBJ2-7	CASSPGPYSQYEQYF	TGTGCCAGCAGCCCCGGACCTTATAGCCAGTACGAGCAGTACTTC
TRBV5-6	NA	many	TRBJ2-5	CASSLALEGETQYF	TGTGCCAGCAGCTTGGCGCTGGAGGGAGAGACCCAGTACTTC
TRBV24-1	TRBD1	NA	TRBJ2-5	CATSDGTGGLETQYF	TGTGCCACCAGTGATGGGACAGGGGGCCTAGAGACCCAGTACTTC
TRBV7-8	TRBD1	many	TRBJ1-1	CASSDRVRPEAFF	TGTGCCAGCAGCGACAGGGTACGTCCTGAAGCTTTCTTT
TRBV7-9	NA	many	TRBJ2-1	CASSRRDATEEQFF	TGTGCCAGCAGCCGGCGGGACGCCACCGAGGAGCAGTTCTTC
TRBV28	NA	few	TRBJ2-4	CASSLRRLAKNIQYF	TGTGCCAGCAGTTTACGCCGGTTAGCCAAAAACATTCAGTACTTC
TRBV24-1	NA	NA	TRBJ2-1	CAKPAVGVLCGMCTYNEQFF	TGTGCCAAGCCGGCCGTGGGAGTCCTCTGCGGGATGTGTACCTACAATGAGCAGTTCTTC
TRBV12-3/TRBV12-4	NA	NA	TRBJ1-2	CASSPGRNGYTF	TGTGCCAGCAGCCCCGGACGGAATGGCTACACCTTC
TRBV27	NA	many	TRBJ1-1	CASKTSGLRKAFF	TGTGCCAGCAAGACCTCGGGGCTACGTAAAGCTTTCTTT
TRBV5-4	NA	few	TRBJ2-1	CASSLPGTYEQFF	TGTGCCAGCAGCCTACCAGGGACATATGAGCAGTTCTTC
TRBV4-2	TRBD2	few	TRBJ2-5	CASSQESSGASLQETQYF	TGTGCCAGCAGCCAAGAGTCTAGCGGAGCCTCCCTACAAGAGACCCAGTACTTC
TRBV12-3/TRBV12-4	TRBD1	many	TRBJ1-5	CASSLSQGSNQPQHF	TGTGCCAGCAGCTTATCACAGGGGAGCAATCAGCCCCAGCATTTT
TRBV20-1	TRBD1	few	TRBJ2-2	CSASKTSGGGELFF	TGCAGTGCGAGTAAAACATCAGGGGGCGGGGAGCTGTTTTTT